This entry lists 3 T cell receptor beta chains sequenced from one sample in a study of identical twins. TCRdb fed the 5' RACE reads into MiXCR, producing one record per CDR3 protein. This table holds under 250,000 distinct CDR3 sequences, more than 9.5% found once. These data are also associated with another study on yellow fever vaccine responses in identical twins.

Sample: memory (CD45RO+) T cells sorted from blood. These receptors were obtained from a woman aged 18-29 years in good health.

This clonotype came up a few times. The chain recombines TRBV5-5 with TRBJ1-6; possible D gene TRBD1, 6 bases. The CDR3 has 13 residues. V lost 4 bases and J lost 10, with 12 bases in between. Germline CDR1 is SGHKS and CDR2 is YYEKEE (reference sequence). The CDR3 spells CASSVRTESPLHF. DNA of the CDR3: TGTGCCAGCAGCGTAAGGACAGAATCACCCCTCCACTTT.

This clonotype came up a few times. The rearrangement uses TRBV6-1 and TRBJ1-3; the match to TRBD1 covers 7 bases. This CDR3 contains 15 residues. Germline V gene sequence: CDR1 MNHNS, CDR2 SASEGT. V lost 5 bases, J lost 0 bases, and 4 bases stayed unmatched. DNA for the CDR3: TGTGCCAGCAGTCGAGGACAGGTCTCTGGAAACACCATATATTTT. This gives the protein CASSRGQVSGNTIYF.

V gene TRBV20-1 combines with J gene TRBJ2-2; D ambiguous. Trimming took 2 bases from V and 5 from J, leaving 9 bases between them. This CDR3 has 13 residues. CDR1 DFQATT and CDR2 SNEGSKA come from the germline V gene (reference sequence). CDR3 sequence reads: CSARPIGTGELFF. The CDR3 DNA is TGCAGTGCTAGACCCATAGGTACCGGGGAGCTGTTTTTT.